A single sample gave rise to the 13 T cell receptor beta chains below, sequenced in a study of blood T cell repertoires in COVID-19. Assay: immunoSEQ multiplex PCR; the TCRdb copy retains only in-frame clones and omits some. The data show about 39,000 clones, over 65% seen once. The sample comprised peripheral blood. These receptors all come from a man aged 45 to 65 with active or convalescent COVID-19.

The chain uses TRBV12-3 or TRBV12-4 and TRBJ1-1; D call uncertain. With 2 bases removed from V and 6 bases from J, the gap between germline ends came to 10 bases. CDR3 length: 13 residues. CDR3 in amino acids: CASSLQKSAEAFF. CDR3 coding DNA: TGTGCCAGCAGTTTACAGAAGTCCGCTGAAGCTTTCTTT.

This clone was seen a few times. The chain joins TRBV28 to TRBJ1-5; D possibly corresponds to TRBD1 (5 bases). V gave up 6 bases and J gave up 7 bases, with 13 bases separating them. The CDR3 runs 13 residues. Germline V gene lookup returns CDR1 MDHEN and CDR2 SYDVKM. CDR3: CASRRGGQQPQHF. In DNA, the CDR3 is TGTGCCAGCAGAAGGGGCGGTCAGCAGCCCCAGCATTTT.

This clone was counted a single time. The DNA of the CDR3 is TGTGCCAGCAGCCCGAGATACGGCGGGGGCTCCTACAATGAGCAGTTCTTC. Translating it yields CASSPRYGGGSYNEQFF. The rearrangement joins TRBV14 to TRBJ2-1; TRBD2 matches 7 bases. Germline V gene sequence: CDR1 SGHDN, CDR2 FVKESK. The CDR3 is 17 amino acids. Unmatched junction bases numbered 9, after V lost 4 bases and J lost 0 bases.

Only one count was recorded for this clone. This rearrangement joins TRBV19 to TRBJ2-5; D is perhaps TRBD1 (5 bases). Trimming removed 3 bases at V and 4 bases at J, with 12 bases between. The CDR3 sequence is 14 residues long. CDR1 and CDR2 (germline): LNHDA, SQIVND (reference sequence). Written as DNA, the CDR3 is TGTGCCAGTAGTATCGCCAGGGCAGGAGAGACCCAGTACTTC. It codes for CASSIARAGETQYF.

CDR3 nucleotides: TGCAGCGTTGGGCCGGGGAACAATAATGAAAAACTGTTTTTT. It is translated as CSVGPGNNNEKLFF. The gene calls are TRBV29-1 and TRBJ1-4; D is ambiguous. The CDR3 is made up of 14 amino acids. Germline V gives CDR1 SQVTM, CDR2 ANQGSEA. V lost 4 bases and J 4 bases, leaving 13 bases between the germline ends.

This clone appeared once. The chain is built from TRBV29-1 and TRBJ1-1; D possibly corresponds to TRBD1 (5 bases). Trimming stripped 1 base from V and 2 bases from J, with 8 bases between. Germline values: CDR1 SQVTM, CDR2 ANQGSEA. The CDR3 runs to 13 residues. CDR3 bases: TGCAGCGTTGAAGGGGGGGGAAACACTGAAGCTTTCTTT. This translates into CSVEGGGNTEAFF.

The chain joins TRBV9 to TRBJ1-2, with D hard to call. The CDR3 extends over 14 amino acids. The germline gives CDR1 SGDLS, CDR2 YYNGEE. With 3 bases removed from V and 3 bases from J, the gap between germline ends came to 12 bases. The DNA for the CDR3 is TGTGCCAGCAGCGCCATGCACAGCTACTATGGCTACACCTTC. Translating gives CASSAMHSYYGYTF.

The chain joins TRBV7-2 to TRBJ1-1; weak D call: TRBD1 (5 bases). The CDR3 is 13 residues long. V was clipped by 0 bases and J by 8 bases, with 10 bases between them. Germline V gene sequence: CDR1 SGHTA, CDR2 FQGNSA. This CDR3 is CASSLAFQGEAFF. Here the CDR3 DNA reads TGTGCCAGCAGCTTAGCGTTTCAGGGCGAAGCTTTCTTT.

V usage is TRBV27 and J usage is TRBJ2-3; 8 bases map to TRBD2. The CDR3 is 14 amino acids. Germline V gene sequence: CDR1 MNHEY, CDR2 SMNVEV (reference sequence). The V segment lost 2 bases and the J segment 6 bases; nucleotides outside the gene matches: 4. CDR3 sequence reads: CASSLLASGDTQYF. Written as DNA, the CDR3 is TGTGCCAGCAGTTTACTGGCTAGCGGGGATACGCAGTATTTT.

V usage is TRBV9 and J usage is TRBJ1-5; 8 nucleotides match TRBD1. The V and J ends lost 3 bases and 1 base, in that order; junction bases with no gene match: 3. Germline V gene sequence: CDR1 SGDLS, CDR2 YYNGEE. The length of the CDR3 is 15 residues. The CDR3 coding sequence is TGTGCCAGCAGCGCGACAGGGGCGAGCAATCAGCCCCAGCATTTT. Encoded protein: CASSATGASNQPQHF.

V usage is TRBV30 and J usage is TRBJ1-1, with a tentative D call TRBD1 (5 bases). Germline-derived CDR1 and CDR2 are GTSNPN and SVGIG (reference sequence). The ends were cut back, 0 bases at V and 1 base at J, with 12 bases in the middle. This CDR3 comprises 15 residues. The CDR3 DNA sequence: TGTGCCTGGAGTGTAGGGCGTACAGGGAACACTGAAGCTTTCTTT. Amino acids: CAWSVGRTGNTEAFF.

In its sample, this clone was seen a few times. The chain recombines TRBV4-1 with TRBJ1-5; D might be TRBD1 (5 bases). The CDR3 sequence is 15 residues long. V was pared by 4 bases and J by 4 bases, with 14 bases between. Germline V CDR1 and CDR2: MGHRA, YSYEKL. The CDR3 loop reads CASSLLGLGNQPQHF. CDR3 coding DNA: TGCGCCAGCAGCCTCTTGGGACTGGGAAATCAGCCCCAGCATTTT.

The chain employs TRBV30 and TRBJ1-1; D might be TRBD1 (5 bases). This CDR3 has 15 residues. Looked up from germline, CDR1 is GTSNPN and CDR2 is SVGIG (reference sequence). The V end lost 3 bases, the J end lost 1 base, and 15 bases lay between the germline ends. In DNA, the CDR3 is TGTGCCTGGAGCTCCTGGGGGGTCACGAACACTGAAGCTTTCTTT. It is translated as CAWSSWGVTNTEAFF.